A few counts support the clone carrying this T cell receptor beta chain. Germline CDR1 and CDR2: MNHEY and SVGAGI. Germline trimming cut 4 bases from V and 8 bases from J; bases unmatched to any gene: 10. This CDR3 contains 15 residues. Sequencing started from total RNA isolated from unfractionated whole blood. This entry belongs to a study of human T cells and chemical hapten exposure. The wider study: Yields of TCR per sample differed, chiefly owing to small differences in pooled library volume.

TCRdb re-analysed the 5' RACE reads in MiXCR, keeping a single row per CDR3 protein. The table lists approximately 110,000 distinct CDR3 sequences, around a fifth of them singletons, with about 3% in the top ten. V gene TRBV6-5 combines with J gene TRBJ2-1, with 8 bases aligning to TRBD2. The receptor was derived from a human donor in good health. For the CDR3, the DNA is TGTGCCAGCAGTTCTCCCGGACTAGCCGAGTATGAGCAGTTCTTC. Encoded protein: CASSSPGLAEYEQFF.